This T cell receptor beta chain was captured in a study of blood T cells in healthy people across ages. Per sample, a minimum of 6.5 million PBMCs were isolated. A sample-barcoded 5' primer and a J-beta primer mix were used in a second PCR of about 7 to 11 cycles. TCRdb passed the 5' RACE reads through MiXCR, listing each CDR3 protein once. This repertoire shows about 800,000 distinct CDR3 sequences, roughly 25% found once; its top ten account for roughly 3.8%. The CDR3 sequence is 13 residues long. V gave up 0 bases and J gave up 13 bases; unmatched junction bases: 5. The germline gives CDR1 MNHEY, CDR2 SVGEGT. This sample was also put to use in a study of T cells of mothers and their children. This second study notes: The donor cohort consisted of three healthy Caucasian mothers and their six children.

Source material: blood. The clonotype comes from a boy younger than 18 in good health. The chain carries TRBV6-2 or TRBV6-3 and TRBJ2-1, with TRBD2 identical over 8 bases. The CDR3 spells CASSYSAGGPQFF. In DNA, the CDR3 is TGTGCCAGCAGTTACTCGGCGGGGGGCCCTCAGTTCTTC.